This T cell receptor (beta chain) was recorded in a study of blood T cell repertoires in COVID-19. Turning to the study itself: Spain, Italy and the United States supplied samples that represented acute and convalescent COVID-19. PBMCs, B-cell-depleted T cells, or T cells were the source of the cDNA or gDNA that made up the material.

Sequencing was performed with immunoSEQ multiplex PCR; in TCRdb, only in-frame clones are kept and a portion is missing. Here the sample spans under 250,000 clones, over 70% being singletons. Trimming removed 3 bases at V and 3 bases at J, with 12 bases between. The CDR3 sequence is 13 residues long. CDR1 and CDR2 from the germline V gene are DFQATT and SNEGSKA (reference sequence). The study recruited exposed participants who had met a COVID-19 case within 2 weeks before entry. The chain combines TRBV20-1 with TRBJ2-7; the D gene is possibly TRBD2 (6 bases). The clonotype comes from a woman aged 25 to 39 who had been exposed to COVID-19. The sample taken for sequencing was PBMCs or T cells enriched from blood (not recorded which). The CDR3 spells CSASNPSVYEQYF. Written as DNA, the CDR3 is TGCAGTGCTAGTAATCCTAGCGTCTACGAGCAGTACTTC.